This T cell receptor beta chain was found in a study of vaccination and CD4 T cells after COVID-19 (dated 2022 in TCRdb). For the study in its entirety: Convalescent patients had a positive SARS-CoV-2 result on nasal swab PCR, and of these patients, nine had mild disease and one had severe disease. The cultures were stimulated with overlapping spike peptide pools from SARS-CoV-2 and from the common cold coronaviruses HCoV-NL63, HCoV-OC43 and HCoV-229E. As controls, cultures received a CEFX viral epitope pool (the positive control), an HIV-1 Nef peptide pool (the negative control), or no peptide at all. In about 11 COVID-19 convalescent patients and a handful of infection-naive healthy vaccine recipients, the spike-specific CD4+ TCR repertoire before mRNA vaccination was compared with the repertoire after mRNA vaccination. Post-COVID blood samples were collected from convalescent patients a median of roughly 100 days after diagnosis, with a range of about 35 to 170 days. Post-vaccine blood samples were taken a median of around 68 days after the second vaccine dose, with a range of about 13 to 241 days. Each participant got two doses of either the Pfizer-BioNTech BNT162b2 vaccine (n=8) or the Moderna mRNA-1273 vaccine (n=2). In the convalescent cohort there were six males and four females, among whom were two Hispanic individuals, seven Caucasians, two Asians and one multiracial person. Findings and caveats that apply to the study as a whole: Of the vaccine-specific clones found in convalescent patients, nearly all (304 of 307) were mono-reactive for SARS-CoV-2 spike instead of being cross-reactive with common cold coronaviruses. In convalescent patients, a median about 86% of post-vaccine SARS-CoV-2-reactive clones were detected only after vaccination, and vaccine-specific priming was suggested by this finding. The median count of SARS-CoV-2-reactive clonotypes went up from approximately 20 after infection to 30 to 40 after vaccination, although the change was not significant. The number of convalescent patients in the study was relatively small, and the study did not examine early timepoints following natural infection.

The junction shows trimming of 7 bases on V and 2 bases on J, plus 16 bases between the germline ends. The CDR3 spans 15 residues, from the cysteine through the phenylalanine. The only DNA kept is the CDR3, 45 bases in frame from the first base. For CDR1 and CDR2, the germline V gene lists SNHLY and FYNNEI. In light of the paper, this sample's treatment or condition label describes: approximately 9-day PBMC culture with coronavirus spike peptide pools or control peptides (ViraFEST assay). To expand antigen-specific T cells with peptide pools and then pick out the expanded clonotypes through TCR sequencing, the study relied on the ViraFEST assay. The convalescent patients' positive SARS-CoV-2 PCR tests fell between March and December 2020, which was before the Alpha, Beta and Delta variants emerged in the United States. Around 2 million PBMCs per well were cultured in IMDM with approximately 5% human AB serum and about 9.2 IU/ml IL-2, plus 10 ug/ml peptide pools. Half of the culture medium was replaced with fresh IL-2-containing medium on days 3 and 7. After roughly 9 days of culture, CD4+ T cells were isolated by negative selection with the EasySep CD4+ T cell isolation kit. Ficoll-Paque Plus gradient centrifugation was used to isolate PBMCs from whole blood, and the isolated PBMCs were then either used fresh or cryopreserved at -140C. Culture conditions were generally each tested in triplicate wells.

Points on this clonotype: The antigen it recognizes is unknown. There are no base qualities to consult, and no much larger clone falls within one base.

The library was produced with PCR. At the Johns Hopkins FTIC core, DNA from the cultured CD4+ T cells underwent TCR sequencing with the Oncomine TCR Beta short-read assay. The QIAamp micro DNA kit was used to extract genomic DNA from the cultured CD4+ T cells. Oncomine TCR Beta libraries from cultured CD4+ T cells were pooled with unique dual indexes and sequenced on an Illumina iSeq 100. Turning to the authors' computational methods: Non-productive sequences were removed, and CDR3s that did not start with C, did not end with F or W, or were shorter than 7 amino acids were discarded. The MANAFEST web application was used to identify antigen-specific clonotypes by comparing peptide-stimulated wells against reference wells and other culture wells. Positive clones required FDR below 0.05, an odds ratio above 5, and productive frequency above 0.1% in at least two of three replicate wells. A clonotype counted as cross-reactive if it showed significant expansion both in the SARS-CoV-2 spike wells and in at least one common cold coronavirus spike condition. Similarity between CDR3 sequences was evaluated in R version 3.6.1 using Levenshtein distances (stringdist) and unrooted phylogenetic trees (ape). TCRdb reanalyzed the raw reads on its own, using fastp at Q25 for trimming and MiXCR for clone calling, and kept in-frame beta chains. Rows are unified per CDR3 protein, each entry keeping the most common DNA and genes. The V and J calls come from TCRdb's annotation, not from the publication. The sample table lists around 13,000 distinct CDR3 sequences, 27% of them with a count of one. The top ten clonotypes cover more than 7.5% of the sample.

Sequences were obtained from CD4+ T cells from blood, cultured in vitro. The TCR comes from a human donor who had recovered from COVID-19. Recombination linked TRBV2 to TRBJ2-3, with an unclear D gene assignment. CDR3 sequence: CASTRGYALTDTQYF. The DNA is as follows: TGTGCCAGCACTCGTGGGTACGCACTCACAGATACGCAGTATTTT.